This entry is about one TCR beta chain. Antigen specificity is unknown. Treatment meaning: about 20 received Ad26.COV2.S at low or high dose, single or two shots; roughly five received placebo; per-sample allocation not given. Specimens were obtained on day 63 following the first vaccine or placebo injection. In Boston, an adult donor aged 18-55 years took part. The study used a vaccine consisting of an Ad26 vector that expressed Wuhan-strain SARS-CoV-2 spike. Measured with immunoSEQ multiplex PCR; TCRdb has only the in-frame clones, and not every one. The sample includes some 640,000 clones, more than 70% seen only once; the top ten take approximately 1.5%. This sample was included in a study of Ad26.COV2.S vaccination and SARS-CoV-2 variants. Overall study context: By the intramuscular route, Ad26.COV2.S was given once, or twice 56 days apart. The study's findings and limits: Total T cell responses may have been underestimated by the TCR breadth and depth analyses.

The CDR3 is 17 residues long. Germline V gives CDR1 KGHSH, CDR2 LQKENI. V was trimmed by 3 bases and J by 3 bases, leaving 17 bases between them. This sample comprised peripheral blood, obtained in a trial of Ad26.COV2.S vaccine versus placebo. This receptor was identified in a person aged 18-60 years who received the Ad26.COV2.S COVID-19 vaccine or a placebo. The V gene is TRBV18, the J gene TRBJ2-2; the D gene could be TRBD1 or TRBD2 (5 bases each). CDR3 DNA sequence: TGTGCCAGCTCACCGTTCGAGGGGCCACTGGACACCGGGGAGCTGTTTTTT. It translates to CASSPFEGPLDTGELFF.